A selection of T cell receptor beta chains follows, all from one sample in a study of shared clonotypes between healthy human individuals. Sequencing used immunoSEQ multiplex PCR; TCRdb keeps in-frame clones, though not all of them. Among about 560,000 clones listed, just over 75% were seen once. The sample consisted of PBMCs. The source of these receptors is a woman between 35 and 50 years old in good health. Some clones in this sample may be carry-over from other donors' samples. CDR3s include the opening cysteine and the closing phenylalanine or tryptophan.

V gene	J gene	CDR3 protein
TRBV5-6	TRBJ2-7	CASSAVGQGSNGQYF
TRBV9	TRBJ2-7	CASSVAGASYEQYF
TRBV4-2	TRBJ2-1	CASSQEMDRAYNEQFF
TRBV4-3	TRBJ1-1	CASSQESIGGGTEAFF
TRBV7-9	TRBJ1-2	CASSPAHGDILRGNYGYTF
TRBV2	TRBJ2-5	CASNGPAGRAQQETQYF
TRBV11-2	TRBJ1-1	CASSLERNTEAFF
TRBV7-3	TRBJ1-1	CASSLSGYNTEAFF
TRBV19	NA	CASSNPGLQYEQYF
TRBV2	TRBJ2-1	CASSEALLIAYNEQFF
TRBV4-3	NA	CASSQEVGGTYEQYF
TRBV6-6	TRBJ2-2	CASNRDGINTGELFF
TRBV27	TRBJ1-2	CASSPTFWGTLGDYGYTF
TRBV6-5	TRBJ2-1	CASSYWADNEQFF
TRBV5-1	TRBJ2-1	CASSLGVGGRAGNEQFF
TRBV28	TRBJ1-2	CASSLQGGSRGYTF
TRBV27	TRBJ2-3	CASRPQARGTQYF
TRBV7-2	TRBJ2-2	CASSLKDRGPNTGELFF
TRBV20-1	TRBJ2-1	CSAPMYNEQFF
TRBV10-1	TRBJ2-3	CASPPRKAGTDTQYF
TRBV29-1	TRBJ2-7	CSVASGLAGLYEQYF
TRBV7-9	TRBJ2-1	CASSRTSGSNEQFF
TRBV19	TRBJ1-5	CASKGQGEAQPQHF
TRBV15	TRBJ1-1	CATSRDMLRAPEAFF
TRBV5-1	TRBJ1-1	CASFMGTANTEAFF
TRBV2	TRBJ2-2	CASSETGGNTGELFF
TRBV9	TRBJ2-6	CASSVDLGANVLTF
TRBV28	TRBJ2-7	CASSLGSGDYSYEQYF
TRBV7-9	TRBJ2-7	CASSLIGTSGEQYF
TRBV19	TRBJ2-7	CASSIAAGGITYEQYF
TRBV27	TRBJ1-2	CASSPAGPRGNYGYTF
TRBV5-1	TRBJ2-3	CASSSGLAGVPDTQYF
TRBV13	TRBJ2-5	CASSSRHLQETQYF
TRBV21-1	TRBJ1-4	CASSKPPGATNEKLFF
TRBV6-1	TRBJ2-3	CASILAGPDTQYF
TRBV7-3	TRBJ2-2	CASSLIPAGNLGELFF
TRBV28	TRBJ2-3	CASRRRGVALTDTQYF
TRBV6-5	TRBJ2-5	CAWDRLQETQYF
TRBV19	TRBJ2-7	CASSMGTTTYEQYF
TRBV18	TRBJ2-5	CASSPTSGGETQYF
TRBV5-1	TRBJ2-3	CASSEAASTDTQYF
TRBV5-1	TRBJ2-3	CASSSRGVGGRAVDTQYF
TRBV19	TRBJ1-2	CASSTSRDRIGYTF
TRBV28	TRBJ2-5	CASSFLAAQETQYF
TRBV10-3	TRBJ2-5	CAISAAGGRETQYF
TRBV9	TRBJ2-3	CASSAGDSTDTQYF
TRBV30	TRBJ2-3	CAWSWTDTQYF
TRBV30	TRBJ2-7	CAWSVGTGYEQYF
TRBV27	TRBJ2-1	CASSLGQPRYNEQFF